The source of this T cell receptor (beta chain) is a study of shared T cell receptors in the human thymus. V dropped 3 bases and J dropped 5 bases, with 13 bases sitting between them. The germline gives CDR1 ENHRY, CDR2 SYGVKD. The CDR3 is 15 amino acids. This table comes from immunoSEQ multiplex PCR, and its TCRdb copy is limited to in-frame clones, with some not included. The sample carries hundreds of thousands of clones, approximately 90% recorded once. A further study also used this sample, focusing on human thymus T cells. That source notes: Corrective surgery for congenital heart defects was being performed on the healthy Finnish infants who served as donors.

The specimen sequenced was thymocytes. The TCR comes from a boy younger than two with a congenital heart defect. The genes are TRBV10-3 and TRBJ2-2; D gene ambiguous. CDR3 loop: CAISDGDPMTGELFF. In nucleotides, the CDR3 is TGTGCCATCAGTGACGGTGATCCAATGACCGGGGAGCTGTTTTTT.